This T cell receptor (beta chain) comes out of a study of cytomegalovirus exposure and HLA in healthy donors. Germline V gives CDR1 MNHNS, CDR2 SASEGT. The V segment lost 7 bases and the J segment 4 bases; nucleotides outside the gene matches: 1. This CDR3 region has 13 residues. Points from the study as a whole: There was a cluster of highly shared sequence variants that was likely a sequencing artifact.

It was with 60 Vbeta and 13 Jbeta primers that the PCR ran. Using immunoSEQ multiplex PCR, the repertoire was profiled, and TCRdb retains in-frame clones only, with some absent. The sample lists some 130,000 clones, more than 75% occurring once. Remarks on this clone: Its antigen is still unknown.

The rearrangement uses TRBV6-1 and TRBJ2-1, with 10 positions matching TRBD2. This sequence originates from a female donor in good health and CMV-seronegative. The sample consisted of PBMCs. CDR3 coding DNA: TGTGCCAGCAAAGCGGGAGGGTACAATGAGCAGTTCTTC. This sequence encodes CASKAGGYNEQFF.